This TCR beta chain stems from a study of vaccination and CD4 T cells after COVID-19. At the Johns Hopkins FTIC core, DNA taken from cultured CD4+ T cells was sequenced by way of the Oncomine TCR Beta short-read assay. Genomic DNA was taken out of cultured CD4+ T cells by extraction. TCRdb re-analysed the PCR reads in MiXCR, keeping a single row per CDR3 protein. The sample includes 11,000 or so distinct CDR3 sequences, approximately 60% of them seen just once. The sample's treatment: approximately 9-day PBMC culture with coronavirus spike peptide pools or control peptides (ViraFEST assay). A note on this clonotype: Antigen specificity is unknown.

The length of the CDR3 is 17 residues. J was trimmed by 0 bases and V by 2 bases; bases with no gene match: 9. CDR1 DFQATT and CDR2 SNEGSKA come from the germline V gene (reference sequence). The TCR sequence derives from a human donor who had recovered from COVID-19. The chain uses TRBV20-1 and TRBJ2-7; 11 bases map to TRBD2. Specimen: CD4+ T cells from blood, cultured in vitro. The CDR3 here is CSARRASGGTFSYEQYF. For the CDR3, the DNA is TGCAGTGCTAGAAGGGCTAGCGGGGGGACCTTCTCCTACGAGCAGTACTTC.